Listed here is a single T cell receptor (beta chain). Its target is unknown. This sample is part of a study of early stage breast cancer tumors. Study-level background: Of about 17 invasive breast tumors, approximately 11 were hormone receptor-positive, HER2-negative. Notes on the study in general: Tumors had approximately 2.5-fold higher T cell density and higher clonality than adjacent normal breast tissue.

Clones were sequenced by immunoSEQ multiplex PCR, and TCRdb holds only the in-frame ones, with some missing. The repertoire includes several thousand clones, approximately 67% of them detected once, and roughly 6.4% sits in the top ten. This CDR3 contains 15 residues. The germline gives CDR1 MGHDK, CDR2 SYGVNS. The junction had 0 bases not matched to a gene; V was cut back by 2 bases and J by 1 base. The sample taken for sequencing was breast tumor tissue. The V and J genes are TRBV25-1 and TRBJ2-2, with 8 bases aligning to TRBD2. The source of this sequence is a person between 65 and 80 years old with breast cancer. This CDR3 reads CASSESGGNTGELFF. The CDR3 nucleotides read TGTGCCAGCAGTGAAAGCGGGGGGAACACCGGGGAGCTGTTTTTT.